The subject of this entry is one T cell receptor (beta chain). Based on its abundance in the sample, this clone is medium-sized (0.01 to 0.1%). Its cognate antigen has yet to be identified. Per-base quality was not reported, and no clone a single base away is much larger than it. Library creation used the immunoSEQ multiplex PCR assay. The multiplex PCR relied on a mix of 60 forward primers for TCR Vbeta segments and 13 reverse primers for TCR Jbeta segments. A multiplex PCR assay on genomic DNA amplified the CDR3 region of rearranged TCR beta genes. Amplified TCR beta libraries were sequenced as 87-base-pair reads on the Illumina HiSeq System. The study's own analysis went as follows. A later analysis counted 75 million to 100 million unique TCR beta chains across the 666 repertoires, and 9.5 million to 11 million of these chains were shared by at least two donors. A nearest-neighbor algorithm error-corrected the raw reads and collapsed the reads into unique sequences, merging closely related sequences to remove PCR and sequencing errors. CDR3 sequences were aligned to IMGT reference sequences to assign V, D and J gene segments. Each retained sequence needed at least a six-nucleotide match to both a V gene segment and a J gene segment. A rearrangement counted as productive if the CDR3 had no stop codons and remained in frame with V and J, and every other rearrangement counted as non-productive. Following IMGT convention, CDR3 was defined as the stretch from the second conserved V-encoded cysteine to the conserved J-encoded phenylalanine. In an earlier analysis of around 640 of the donors, sequences lacking an unambiguous match to a single V gene segment were excluded. An earlier analysis of some 610 of the donors called V segments functional above 56.7% productive rearrangements and segregating when the between-donor standard deviation exceeded 5%. A statistical classification framework was developed to diagnose cytomegalovirus status using the catalog of TCR beta chain sequences. In a later analysis, TCR nucleotide sequences were compared against IMGT/GENE-DB human TR gene sequences so that V and J genes could be assigned. Using the TCRdist pipeline, a later analysis assigned CDR3 sequences along with most-parsimonious VDJ recombination scenarios. In a later analysis, every TCR beta chain was defined by the combination of its CDR3 amino acid sequence and its V-gene family, and reads without a unique V-gene family were dropped. As a way to deal with suspected cross-contamination and a sequencing artifact, a later analysis dropped 592 nucleotide sequences that were highly shared and had low generation probability. A later analysis calculated a clonal expansion index for each public chain from normalized within-repertoire ranks of inferred template counts. In a later analysis, generation probabilities were computed with a VDJ recombination model fitted to out-of-frame rearrangements, and the resulting probabilities were checked against IGoR. In a later analysis, hypergeometric tests were used to score TCR-TCR, TCR-HLA and TCR-CMV co-occurrence, with a repertoire-size bias correction applied to TCR pairs. To estimate false discovery rates, a later analysis permuted the HLA or CMV assignments 20 times. A later analysis grouped co-occurring TCRs with DBSCAN, adding TCRdist sequence similarity when clustering within HLA-allele-positive subsets. Co-occurrence clustering excluded repertoires with fewer than 30,000 or more than 120,000 public chains, plus five with anomalous nucleotide sharing. Imported from immuneACCESS, the table was reduced by TCRdb to in-frame sequences with V and J called. These copies leave out some clones; in studies compared against another copy, an unresolved V gene accounts for under half, and the cause of the remainder is not known. That table is the source of V, J and clone size, and D and trimming were worked out from the DNA. In this sample the table shows 150,000 to 180,000 clones, roughly 80% of which occur a single time. The ten largest clonotypes hold 3% to 4% of the sample.

The CDR3 runs 16 amino acids, cysteine and phenylalanine included. Only the CDR3 portion is preserved as DNA: 48 bases, with reading frame beginning at the first base. The germline V gene provides CDR1 LGHNA and CDR2 YNFKEQ. Here V drops 0 bases and J drops 4 bases, and the junction holds 3 bases not matched to any gene. This record belongs to a study of cytomegalovirus exposure and HLA in healthy donors (dated by TCRdb to the late 2010s). With regard to the full study: An earlier analysis of several hundred of the donors reported roughly 300 Gb of sequence data and 90 million to 120 million unique TCR beta sequences obtained from around 170 million T cells. Approximately 310 gigabases of sequencing data and around 80 million unique TCR sequences made up an early release that covered roughly 670 HLA-typed donors. Of the 398 genotyped donors, about 80% fell in the genetic ancestry cluster associated with self-reported Caucasian donors. The aim of the study was to test whether cataloging public T cell receptors could identify signatures of past pathogen exposure. Using immunosequencing, the study profiled T cell repertoires from about 610 subjects and related those repertoires to cytomegalovirus serostatus. Besides the first cohort of approximately 670 subjects, a separate validation cohort made up of over a hundred different subjects was used. High-throughput TCR immunosequencing, statistical association of individual TCRs with disease status, and machine learning were combined to predict cytomegalovirus infection status. A later analysis re-examined previously published TCR beta repertoires from just over 650 donors and added high-resolution HLA genotyping to investigate patterns of TCR occurrence. Rather than drawing on any new phenotypic data, the later analysis identified candidate immune exposures from TCR beta sequences and the way those sequences occurred across donors. In an earlier analysis of about 590 of the donors, high-throughput TCR beta sequencing was used to judge whether each TCR beta V gene segment behaved as functional or pseudogenic. Donor age, sex, ethnicity and CMV serostatus were compiled together with the repertoire data. In a later genetic analysis, genome-wide SNP genotypes for about 55% of the roughly 700 donors were used, and that subset was treated as a discovery cohort. Every repertoire in the discovery cohort had been generated on one and the same sequencing platform. Class I and class II HLA loci were covered by the typing at four-digit resolution. The number of donors typed differed by locus, with 629-630 for A, B, C, DRB1 and DQB1, more than 500 for DQA1, about 610 for DPA1, and roughly 450 for DPB1. Because of strong linkage in the cohort, 5 or 6 DR-DQ haplotypes were treated as single units for association and clustering. Among some 400 genotyped donors of the cohort, an average of about 220,000 unique TCR beta nucleotide sequences was sequenced per donor, of which about 19% were non-productive.

The cohort comprised more than 550 healthy bone marrow donors. At the time of sampling, all cohort members were nominally healthy, though unrecorded immune exposures were likely present. The donor was CMV seronegative and was included in the group of 352 seronegative cohort members. A peripheral blood sample was collected from each donor, and TCR beta sequencing was performed on peripheral blood mononuclear cells. Genomic DNA was extracted from the blood cell samples with the Qiagen DNeasy Blood Extraction Kit. General findings and caveats noted by the study authors: An earlier analysis of some 560 of the donors showed that most TCR beta V segments appeared in productive rearrangements either about 87% or about 30% of the time, which broadly matched IMGT annotations. In the study, 150 to 200 TCR beta chains were listed as associated with cytomegalovirus. The only immune exposure information available for the cohort was CMV serostatus. The sequencing pipeline was judged likely to have produced a cluster of highly shared sequence variants as a technical artifact. Roughly uniform sequencing depth across donors was assumed in presence/absence analyses, although this assumption may not hold. The 87-base-pair reads could not distinguish some IMGT-functional V segments, including TRBV6-2 and TRBV6-3, so those segments were excluded. Most CMV-associated TCR beta chains appeared to be HLA-restricted in a later analysis, and the HLA associations seemed to be driven largely by CMV exposure. Three of the identified cytomegalovirus-associated TCR beta chains were confirmed in vitro to be specific for cytomegalovirus antigens. It was suggested by the authors that the approach could potentially be generalized to other disease states and immunological phenotypes. Because counts were too low, approximately 18 rarely observed V segments, including chromosome 9 orphons, were excluded from the earlier analysis of 587 of the donors. In a later genetic analysis, fewer N-insertions in productive TCRs were reported among donors in an Asian-associated ancestry cluster than the roughly 700-donor mean. The classifier was reported to diagnose cytomegalovirus status with high specificity and sensitivity in both the original and validation cohorts. A further reported finding was that TCR beta sequences accurately predicted the HLA-A and HLA-B alleles for most subjects in the first cohort. Most TCR sequences were seen in very few donors, while some public TCRs were found in many individuals. Specific HLA alleles were associated with 15,000 to 20,000 TCR beta sequences at a false discovery rate of 0.05 in a later analysis. Strong co-occurrence of HLA alleles, especially DR and DQ, made assigning TCR associations to individual alleles difficult. A later analysis found that TCR association rates varied across HLA loci, with DRB1 alleles showing the most associated TCRs and HLA-C alleles the fewest. A later analysis reported that several top co-occurrence clusters appeared linked to parvovirus B19, influenza, CMV and Epstein-Barr virus. Correlated functional status among segregating V segments might be attributable to linkage disequilibrium, but an unknown experimental factor could not be ruled out. V-gene and J-gene trimming of TCR beta chains was associated with a missense DCLRE1C variant in a later genetic analysis, and the association was replicated in an independent cohort. HLA typing was unavailable for some donors at each locus, so association tests used only the typed subset. In this cohort, only TCR beta chains were sequenced, and detectable features were limited by the absence of alpha or paired-chain data. In a later analysis, HLA-associated TCR beta chains showed more clonal expansion and lower generation probabilities than non-associated chains that were equally common.

This TCR came from a woman aged 40 to 50 in good health and CMV-seronegative. The sequencing input was PBMCs. This chain is built from TRBV4-2 and TRBJ2-5; the junction holds 12 bases that match TRBD1. CDR3 sequence: CASSQDRGQGAETQYF. The base sequence is TGTGCCAGCAGCCAAGATAGGGGACAGGGGGCAGAGACCCAGTACTTC.